This passage covers 31 T cell receptor beta chains from one sample sequenced in a study of cytomegalovirus exposure and HLA in healthy donors. Amplification used 60 Vbeta primers and 13 Jbeta primers. Assay: immunoSEQ multiplex PCR; the TCRdb copy retains only in-frame clones and omits some. This table has about 43,000 clones, roughly half appearing once. The sequenced sample was PBMCs. The receptors derive from a man aged 60 to 75 in good health and CMV-seronegative.

This clone was observed a few times. This rearrangement joins TRBV5-6 to TRBJ2-1; 7 nucleotides align to TRBD2. This CDR3 is built from 12 residues. Germline V CDR1 and CDR2: SGHDT, YYEEEE. Losses at the gene ends were 3 bases for V and 14 bases for J; bases not matched to a gene: 8. CDR3 nucleotides: TGTGCCAGCAGCTCCGGACTAGAAGGCGAGTTCTTC. Translating it yields CASSSGLEGEFF.

DNA of the CDR3: TGCAGCGTTGAATGGCCCCCGAACACCGGGGAGCTGTTTTTT. Translated: CSVEWPPNTGELFF. V is TRBV29-1 and J is TRBJ2-2; no clear D. V was clipped by 2 bases and J by 0 bases, with 7 bases between them. This CDR3 is 14 amino acids long. Germline V gene sequence: CDR1 SQVTM, CDR2 ANQGSEA.

This clone occurred a few times. The chain carries TRBV1 and TRBJ1-5; the table's D call of TRBD1 was not tested on the DNA. TRBV1 is recorded as a pseudogene. The CDR3 extends over 14 amino acids. The CDR3 sequence is CTSNQGVGDQPQHF. The CDR3 nucleotides read TGCACCAGCAATCAGGGGGTAGGAGATCAGCCCCAGCATTTT.

The chain carries TRBV29-1 and TRBJ1-6; 7 bases agree with TRBD1. Germline values: CDR1 SQVTM, CDR2 ANQGSEA. Trimming cost V 7 bases and J 9 bases; bases outside gene matches: 9. The CDR3 extends over 13 amino acids. Written as DNA, the CDR3 is TGCAGCGCCACCACAGGGGCTAGTTCACCCCTCCACTTT. It is translated as CSATTGASSPLHF. Filled out from reference TRBV29-1 and TRBJ1-6, the complete variable domain reads SAVISQKPSRDICQRGTSLTIQCQVDSQVTMMFWYRQQPGQSLTLIATANQGSEATYESGFVIDKFPISRPNLTFSTLTVSNMSPEDSSIYLCSATTGASSPLHFGNGTRLTVT.

The V gene is TRBV10-2, the J gene TRBJ1-1, with 11 bases aligning to TRBD1. This CDR3 region has 14 residues. The germline CDR1 and CDR2 sequences are WSHSY and SAAADI. The trim removed 4 bases at V and 5 bases at J, leaving 3 bases unmatched. In DNA, the CDR3 is TGCGCCAGCAGTGCATGGGACAGGGGGACTGAAGCTTTCTTT. This encodes CASSAWDRGTEAFF.

The chain couples TRBV6-1 to TRBJ1-2; tentative D call: TRBD1 (5 bases). Per the germline V gene, CDR1 is MNHNS and CDR2 is SASEGT. V shed 5 bases and J shed 0 bases, with 10 bases lying between them. This CDR3 contains 14 residues. CDR3 in DNA: TGTGCCAGCAGTCAGGGCAGAGCTAACTATGGCTACACCTTC. Translated: CASSQGRANYGYTF.

The chain recombines TRBV19 with TRBJ1-1; unclear D gene. Trimming took 4 bases from V and 2 from J, leaving 8 bases between them. In germline, CDR1 is LNHDA, CDR2 SQIVND (reference sequence). This CDR3 has 13 residues. This chain's CDR3 is CASSKQYNTEAFF. The CDR3 DNA follows: TGTGCCAGTAGTAAACAGTATAACACTGAAGCTTTCTTT.

The genes are TRBV6-1 and TRBJ1-3, with D unresolved. The CDR3 is 14 residues long. V shed 5 bases and J shed 4 bases, with 12 bases lying between them. The V gene's germline CDR1 is MNHNS and CDR2 SASEGT. In nucleotides, the CDR3 is TGTGCCAGCAGTATGTTGGTCGGGGGAAACACCATATATTTT. Protein product: CASSMLVGGNTIYF.

The chain has TRBV7-8 and TRBJ2-7; D remains ambiguous. CDR1 and CDR2 (germline): SGHVS, FQNEAQ. V was pared by 4 bases and J by 3 bases, with 19 bases between. The CDR3 is made up of 16 amino acids. The CDR3 DNA follows: TGTGCCAGCAGCTCACGGGTCCTCCTATTGTACTACGAGCAGTACTTC. This gives the protein CASSSRVLLLYYEQYF.

The chain links TRBV6-4 to TRBJ1-2; 10 bases map to TRBD1. V gave up 6 bases and J gave up 8 bases; unmatched junction bases: 15. This CDR3 is built from 16 residues. Germline assignment: CDR1 MRHNA and CDR2 SNTAGT. The CDR3 region has the DNA TGTGCCAGCAGAGTAGAGCACGGACAGGGGGATGAAGGCTACACCTTC. It is translated as CASRVEHGQGDEGYTF.

J is TRBJ2-7 and V is TRBV28; TRBD1 is a possible D gene (5 bases). Germline V gene data show CDR1 as MDHEN and CDR2 as SYDVKM. Trimming removed 1 base at V and 6 bases at J, with 10 bases between. CDR3 length: 13 amino acids. CDR3 sequence (DNA): TGTGCCAGCAGTTTATTCATTAGGGGCGAGCAGTACTTC. It yields the protein CASSLFIRGEQYF.

In nucleotides, the CDR3 is TGTGCCAGCAGCCGTTTTAGTGGTTCCGAGCAGTACTTC. Its protein product is CASSRFSGSEQYF. The chain links TRBV14 to TRBJ2-7, with D hard to call. The V gene lost 4 bases and the J gene lost 6 bases, with 13 bases spanning the gap. The CDR3 is 13 amino acids. Per germline, CDR1 SGHDN and CDR2 FVKESK.

The chain combines TRBV29-1 with TRBJ2-3; D remains unclear. V lost 7 bases and J 3 bases, leaving 8 bases between the germline ends. Germline V lookup: CDR1 SQVTM, CDR2 ANQGSEA. The CDR3 is made up of 11 amino acids. The CDR3 nucleotides are TGCAGCGCGCCCAGGACAGATACGCAGTATTTT. Its protein product is CSAPRTDTQYF.

Notes on this clone: One junction end does not reproduce the germline sequence, and a read error may be involved. The genes are TRBV2 and TRBJ2-3; tentatively, D is TRBD1 (6 bases). Germline V lookup: CDR1 SNHLY, CDR2 FYNNEI. The CDR3 length is 11 residues. In DNA, the CDR3 is TGTGCCAGCGGGGGCACGGATACGCAGTATTTT. This encodes CASGGTDTQYF.

The chain uses TRBV28 and TRBJ1-1; perhaps TRBD1 as D (6 bases). This CDR3 spans 12 amino acids. Trimming took off 7 bases at V and 11 bases at J, with 17 bases between the two ends. Germline-derived CDR1 and CDR2 are MDHEN and SYDVKM. The CDR3 DNA reads TGTGCCAGCACCGTGAGGGGGTTAGCGGCTTTCTTT. Translating gives CASTVRGLAAFF.

The chain employs TRBV5-1 and TRBJ2-3, with 9 bases matching TRBD1. The junction had 3 bases not matched to a gene; V was cut back by 5 bases and J by 5 bases. The CDR3 extends over 13 amino acids. The germline gives CDR1 SGHRS, CDR2 YFSETQ. DNA for the CDR3: TGCGCCAGCAGTGGACAGGGGATAGATACGCAGTATTTT. This encodes CASSGQGIDTQYF.

The chain links TRBV6-5 to TRBJ2-7; D gene ambiguous. V was cut by 5 bases and J by 0 bases, with 14 bases left in between. This CDR3 has 15 amino acids. Per the germline V gene, CDR1 is MNHEY and CDR2 is SVGAGI. CDR3 coding DNA: TGTGCCAGCAGTGTCGACTTTTTCAGCTCCTACGAGCAGTACTTC. Translated, it gives CASSVDFFSSYEQYF.

This clone occurred a few times. This chain connects TRBV27 to TRBJ1-2; D call uncertain. Germline V gene sequence: CDR1 MNHEY, CDR2 SMNVEV (reference sequence). CDR3 length: 14 residues. V gave up 5 bases and J gave up 8 bases, with 18 bases separating them. The CDR3 sequence: CASSSPQDLGGYTF. The CDR3 DNA follows: TGTGCCAGCAGTAGCCCCCAGGACTTGGGAGGCTACACCTTC.

The CDR3 protein is CAISETGAGQPQHF. The CDR3 region has the DNA TGTGCCATCAGCGAGACAGGAGCCGGTCAGCCCCAGCATTTT. The gene calls are TRBV10-3 and TRBJ1-5, with D possibly TRBD1 on 6 matching bases. Per germline, CDR1 ENHRY and CDR2 SYGVKD. This CDR3 is built from 14 residues. V dropped 6 bases and J dropped 6 bases, with 15 bases sitting between them.

This clone was seen just once. This CDR3 is CASSASGLQFF. CDR3 nucleotides: TGTGCCAGCAGTGCCTCGGGACTGCAGTTCTTC. The chain links TRBV6-4 to TRBJ2-1, with a tentative D call TRBD2 (6 bases). This CDR3 is built from 11 residues. Per germline, CDR1 MRHNA and CDR2 SNTAGT. Trimming stripped 4 bases from V and 12 bases from J, with 10 bases between.

J is TRBJ1-5 and V is TRBV9; D call uncertain. The CDR3 contains 13 residues. Germline assignment: CDR1 SGDLS and CDR2 YYNGEE. V was pared by 0 bases and J by 7 bases, with 8 bases between. CDR3 sequence reads: CASSVEAEQPQHF. The CDR3 nucleotides are TGTGCCAGCAGCGTAGAGGCGGAACAGCCCCAGCATTTT. Looking up the rest from reference TRBV9 and TRBJ1-5 gives the full variable domain: DSGVTQTPKHLITATGQRVTLRCSPRSGDLSVYWYQQSLDQGLQFLIQYYNGEERAKGNILERFSAQQFPDLHSELNLSSLELGDSALYFCASSVEAEQPQHFGDGTRLSIL.

CDR3 in DNA: TGCGCCAGTAACCTGGCAGTTCTAGGCACTGAAGCTTTCTTT. Residues: CASNLAVLGTEAFF. V usage is TRBV5-1 and J usage is TRBJ1-1, with D hard to call. The V gene lost 8 bases and the J gene lost 4 bases, with 18 bases spanning the gap. CDR3 length: 14 residues. CDR1 and CDR2 from the germline V gene are SGHRS and YFSETQ. The variable domain in full, with the rest retrieved from reference TRBV5-1 and TRBJ1-1, is KAGVTQTPRYLIKTRGQQVTLSCSPISGHRSVSWYQQTPGQGLQFLFEYFSETQRNKGNFPGRFSGRQFSNSRSEMNVSTLELGDSALYLCASNLAVLGTEAFFGQGTRLTVV.

The chain uses TRBV6-6 and TRBJ1-1; TRBD1 matches at 9 bases. Trimming at V came to 2 bases and at J to 6 bases, leaving 4 bases not matched to a gene. This CDR3 contains 14 residues. Germline CDR1 reads MNHNY; CDR2 reads SVGAGI (reference sequence). CDR3 in amino acids: CASSYTTGGAEAFF. The CDR3 region has the DNA TGTGCCAGCAGTTACACCACAGGGGGCGCTGAAGCTTTCTTT.

The chain recombines TRBV28 with TRBJ2-3; 7 nucleotides agree with TRBD1. CDR3 size: 16 residues. The germline V gene encodes CDR1 MDHEN and CDR2 SYDVKM. V shed 7 bases, J shed 0 bases, and the junction held 10 bases outside the gene matches. CDR3 sequence reads: CASTLTTRGSTDTQYF. CDR3 bases: TGTGCCAGCACCCTAACGACCAGGGGGAGCACAGATACGCAGTATTTT.

This clone was picked up one time. The chain joins TRBV30 to TRBJ2-3; maybe TRBD1 (6 bases). The CDR3 totals 14 residues. CDR1 GTSNPN and CDR2 SVGIG come from the germline V gene (reference sequence). Between the trimmed V and J ends, which lost 1 base and 1 base, there was a span of 9 bases. The CDR3 loop reads CAWSGTDRTDTQYF. The CDR3 region has the DNA TGTGCCTGGAGTGGGACAGACCGCACAGATACGCAGTATTTT.

The chain recombines TRBV28 with TRBJ1-2; D not resolved. CDR1 is MDHEN and CDR2 is SYDVKM in the germline V gene. V was pared by 10 bases and J by 5 bases, with 20 bases between. The CDR3 has 14 residues. In nucleotides, the CDR3 is TGTGCCACCCTTGAGGGCCGAAGCTTTTATGGCTACACCTTC. Translating it yields CATLEGRSFYGYTF.

The chain couples TRBV28 to TRBJ1-1; D is perhaps TRBD1 (5 bases). Germline V gives CDR1 MDHEN, CDR2 SYDVKM. There are 14 residues in the CDR3. With 3 bases removed from V and 5 bases from J, the gap between germline ends came to 13 bases. CDR3 in amino acids: CASSLTTATTEAFF. The CDR3 DNA sequence: TGTGCCAGCAGTTTGACGACAGCAACGACTGAAGCTTTCTTT.

This clone was detected only once. V usage is TRBV30 and J usage is TRBJ1-1; D ambiguous. Deletions cut 4 bases from V and 2 bases from J, with 11 bases between. Germline V gene data show CDR1 as GTSNPN and CDR2 as SVGIG (reference sequence). The CDR3 extends over 13 amino acids. CDR3 in amino acids: CAWINRDNTEAFF. DNA of the CDR3: TGTGCCTGGATAAACAGAGATAACACTGAAGCTTTCTTT.

The chain employs TRBV6-1 and TRBJ1-5; D might be TRBD1 (5 bases). Germline assignment: CDR1 MNHNS and CDR2 SASEGT. The CDR3 has 17 residues. V lost 4 bases and J lost 2, with 18 bases in between. The CDR3 coding sequence is TGTGCCAGCAGTGTCCGGGGGGAGGGCCTCGGCAATCAGCCCCAGCATTTT. It yields the protein CASSVRGEGLGNQPQHF.

There are a few counts of this clone. The V gene is TRBV28, the J gene TRBJ1-2, with D unclear. Trimming removed 6 bases from V and 5 bases from J, with 7 bases in between. This CDR3 is 11 amino acids long. Germline values: CDR1 MDHEN, CDR2 SYDVKM. CDR3 DNA sequence: TGTGCCAGCAGCGGTCTATATGGCTACACCTTC. It codes for CASSGLYGYTF.

The chain couples TRBV10-1 to TRBJ2-2; 8 bases are a match to TRBD1. CDR1 and CDR2 from the germline V gene are WNHNN and SYGVQD (reference sequence). Trimming at V came to 6 bases and at J to 7 bases, leaving 10 bases not matched to a gene. This CDR3 spans 15 amino acids. The CDR3 bases are TGCGCCAGCAGCCGACAGCAGGGGGCTGGCGGGGAGCTGTTTTTT. The encoded protein is CASSRQQGAGGELFF.